Listed below are T cell receptor beta chains from one sample, sequenced in a study of T cell responses to AZD1222 COVID-19 vaccine. Assay used: immunoSEQ multiplex PCR; TCRdb lists only in-frame clones, some missing. The sample consists of about 190,000 clones, around 94% of them appearing once. The starting material was peripheral blood, obtained on day 0 of AZD1222 vaccination. Receptor source: an adult in good health. The CDR3 runs from the conserved cysteine through the conserved F or W. A D gene is named only where the DNA matches it firmly. Not every row has a clone size; where given, it reads once, few, many or a size class.

TRBV30	-	TRBJ1-5	-	CAWSVGTANQPQHF	TGTGCCTGGAGTGTAGGGACTGCCAATCAGCCCCAGCATTTT
TRBV28	-	TRBJ1-2	TRBD1	CASSFTGVVGYTF	TGTGCCAGCAGTTTCACAGGGGTCGTCGGCTACACCTTC
TRBV27	-	TRBJ1-2	TRBD1	CASSFGTAYGYTF	TGTGCCAGCAGTTTCGGGACAGCCTATGGCTACACCTTC
TRBV7-2	-	TRBJ1-1	-	CASSLAKWQGEAFF	TGTGCCAGCAGCTTAGCGAAATGGCAGGGTGAAGCTTTCTTT
TRBV27	many	TRBJ2-6	-	CASSKKTDSGANVLTF	TGTGCCAGCAGTAAAAAGACAGACTCTGGGGCCAACGTCCTGACTTTC
TRBV12-3/TRBV12-4	-	TRBJ2-1	-	CASGDNEQFF	TGTGCCAGCGGAGACAATGAGCAGTTCTTC
TRBV3-1/TRBV3-2	-	TRBJ1-6	-	CASSPQSQVRNSPLHF	TGTGCCAGCAGCCCCCAATCGCAGGTTCGTAATTCACCCCTCCACTTT
TRBV5-6	-	TRBJ2-5	-	CASSRDTPQHQYF	TGTGCCAGCAGCCGGGACACCCCCCAACACCAGTACTTC
TRBV3-1/TRBV3-2	once	TRBJ1-2	-	CASSQEPGGYTF	TGTGCCAGCAGCCAAGAGCCGGGTGGCTACACCTTC
TRBV25-1	-	TRBJ1-1	-	CASSEISSAAFF	TGTGCCAGCAGTGAAATTTCCTCCGCAGCTTTCTTT
TRBV27	-	TRBJ1-3	-	CASRRTVTGNTIYF	TGTGCCAGCAGGCGGACGGTGACTGGAAACACCATATATTTT
TRBV15	once	TRBJ1-1	-	CATSVFRNTEAFF	TGTGCCACCAGCGTATTCAGGAACACTGAAGCTTTCTTT
TRBV7-2	-	TRBJ2-2	-	CASSLGGTANTGELFF	TGTGCCAGCAGCTTAGGCGGGACAGCTAACACCGGGGAGCTGTTTTTT
TRBV7-3	few	TRBJ2-1	TRBD2	CASSRGLAGESYNEQFF	TGTGCCAGCAGCCGGGGACTAGCGGGGGAATCCTACAATGAGCAGTTCTTC
TRBV18	-	TRBJ1-1	TRBD1	CASSGQDEAFF	TGTGCCAGCTCCGGACAGGATGAAGCTTTCTTT
TRBV13	-	TRBJ1-3	-	CASSTGRSGNTIYF	TGTGCCAGCAGCACAGGGCGGTCTGGAAACACCATATATTTT
TRBV5-8	-	TRBJ2-1	-	CASSLLAGGRVEQFF	TGTGCCAGCAGCTTGCTGGCAGGGGGGCGGGTTGAGCAGTTCTTC
TRBV7-2	-	TRBJ2-7	-	CASSPDRYEQYF	TGTGCCAGCAGCCCGGACAGATACGAGCAGTACTTC
TRBV2	-	TRBJ1-5	-	CASSAGTDTGNQPQHF	TGTGCCAGCAGTGCCGGGACGGATACGGGCAATCAGCCCCAGCATTTT
TRBV6-5	-	TRBJ1-1	TRBD1	CASSTGQGRDEAFF	TGTGCCAGCAGTACCGGACAGGGGAGGGACGAAGCTTTCTTT
TRBV11-2	-	TRBJ2-5	TRBD1	CASRFGTGPQETQYF	TGTGCCAGCAGATTTGGGACAGGACCCCAAGAGACCCAGTACTTC
TRBV6-5	once	TRBJ1-2	TRBD1	CASSWGQLYGYTF	TGTGCCAGCAGTTGGGGACAGCTCTATGGCTACACCTTC
TRBV30	once	TRBJ2-5	-	CAWSVKRVEETQYF	TGTGCCTGGAGTGTGAAGAGGGTAGAAGAGACCCAGTACTTC
TRBV7-5	-	TRBJ1-3	-	CARSLNRALRGSGNTIYF	TGTGCCAGAAGCTTAAACAGGGCCCTTCGGGGTTCTGGAAACACCATATATTTT
TRBV5-6	-	TRBJ2-1	-	CASSLNSLAYNEQFF	TGTGCCAGCAGCTTGAATAGCCTCGCTTACAATGAGCAGTTCTTC
TRBV6-2/TRBV6-3	-	TRBJ2-2	-	CASSWALTGPGELFF	TGTGCCAGCAGTTGGGCCCTCACCGGGCCCGGGGAGCTGTTTTTT
TRBV9	-	TRBJ1-4	-	CASSVATGTNEKLFF	TGTGCCAGCAGCGTAGCTACGGGTACTAATGAAAAACTGTTTTTT
TRBV19	-	TRBJ2-7	-	CASSMAGFSYEQYF	TGTGCCAGTAGTATGGCAGGGTTCTCCTACGAGCAGTACTTC
TRBV28	-	TRBJ1-1	-	CASSLRVNTEAFF	TGTGCCAGCAGTTTAAGGGTGAACACTGAAGCTTTCTTT
TRBV5-1	-	TRBJ1-6	-	CASSLADSRNTPNSPLHF	TGCGCCAGCAGCTTGGCGGACAGTAGAAATACTCCAAATTCACCCCTCCACTTT
TRBV7-9	-	TRBJ2-5	-	CASSALGHRAVETQYF	TGTGCCAGCAGCGCCCTTGGGCATCGGGCCGTAGAGACCCAGTACTTC
TRBV6-5	-	TRBJ1-3	-	CASSYSERGNTIYF	TGTGCCAGCAGTTACTCGGAAAGGGGAAACACCATATATTTT
TRBV3-1/TRBV3-2	few	TRBJ2-7	TRBD1	CASSRPGQEGEQYF	TGTGCCAGCAGCCGACCGGGACAGGAGGGCGAGCAGTACTTC
TRBV19	-	TRBJ2-7	TRBD2	CASSKGLIGGDPYEQYF	TGTGCCAGTAGTAAGGGGCTCATCGGGGGGGACCCCTACGAGCAGTACTTC
TRBV28	-	TRBJ1-3	TRBD1	CASSSPSIQGGRNTIYF	TGTGCCAGCAGTTCCCCCTCTATCCAGGGGGGGAGGAACACCATATATTTT
TRBV14	-	TRBJ2-7	-	CASSQAGGQTYEQYF	TGTGCCAGCAGCCAAGCCGGGGGACAGACCTACGAGCAGTACTTC
TRBV19	-	TRBJ2-3	-	CASRSGDTTDTQYF	TGTGCCAGTAGAAGCGGGGACACCACAGATACGCAGTATTTT
TRBV12-5	-	TRBJ1-4	-	CASSGGRGFGTNEKLFF	TGTGCTAGTTCTGGGGGCAGGGGCTTTGGCACTAATGAAAAACTGTTTTTT
TRBV10-3	few	TRBJ2-2	TRBD2	CAISFSSGANTGELFF	TGTGCCATTTCTTTTTCTAGCGGGGCGAACACCGGGGAGCTGTTTTTT
TRBV28	-	TRBJ1-2	-	CASSPASGVYGYTF	TGTGCCAGCAGCCCCGCGTCGGGGGTATATGGCTACACCTTC
TRBV13	-	TRBJ1-2	-	CASSLIVPVDLKPYGYTF	TGTGCCAGCAGCTTAATTGTTCCGGTAGACCTAAAGCCCTATGGCTACACCTTC
TRBV2	-	TRBJ2-2	TRBD1	CASSAVPTGDTGELFF	TGTGCCAGCAGTGCTGTCCCGACAGGGGACACCGGGGAGCTGTTTTTT
TRBV7-2	-	TRBJ1-1	-	CASSSGGSLNTEAFF	TGTGCCAGCAGCTCTGGGGGGAGCTTGAACACTGAAGCTTTCTTT
TRBV27	-	TRBJ2-5	-	CASSFGLRYQETQYF	TGTGCCAGCAGTTTTGGACTCCGCTACCAAGAGACCCAGTACTTC
TRBV6-5	-	TRBJ2-7	-	CASTISEGPDYEQYF	TGTGCCAGCACCATCTCTGAGGGGCCGGATTACGAGCAGTACTTC
TRBV12-3/TRBV12-4	once	TRBJ1-1	-	CASSLRSNTEAFF	TGTGCCAGCAGTTTAAGGTCAAACACTGAAGCTTTCTTT
TRBV28	-	TRBJ1-1	-	CASSRRQSQAFF	TGTGCCAGCAGTCGACGGCAGAGCCAAGCTTTCTTT
TRBV19	-	TRBJ1-2	TRBD1	CASKPTGNFHYGYTF	TGTGCCAGTAAACCGACAGGGAATTTTCACTATGGCTACACCTTC